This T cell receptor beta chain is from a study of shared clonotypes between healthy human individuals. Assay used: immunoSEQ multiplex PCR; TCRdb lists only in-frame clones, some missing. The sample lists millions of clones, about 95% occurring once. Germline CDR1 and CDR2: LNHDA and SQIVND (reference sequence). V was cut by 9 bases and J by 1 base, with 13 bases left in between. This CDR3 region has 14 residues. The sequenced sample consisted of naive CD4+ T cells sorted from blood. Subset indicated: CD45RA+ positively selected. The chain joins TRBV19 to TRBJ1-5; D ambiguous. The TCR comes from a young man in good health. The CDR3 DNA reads TGTGCCAGCAGAGGAGGGCAAAGCAATCAGCCCCAGCATTTT. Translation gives CASRGGQSNQPQHF.